This T cell receptor beta chain was sequenced in a study of shared T cell receptors in the human thymus. This table comes from immunoSEQ multiplex PCR, and its TCRdb copy is limited to in-frame clones, with some not included. Of 600,000 or so clones in the sample, around 87% were seen once. This CDR3 comprises 14 residues. Germline-derived CDR1 and CDR2 are MNHEY and SVGAGI. These sequences were also reported in another study, on human thymus T cells. Per that paper: Thymus pieces cut out during corrective heart surgery were the tissue that was used. Thymic and blood repertoires seemed to favor certain V and J genes. Related work found strong thymic repertoire overlap between unrelated individuals.

Sequenced: thymocytes. The TCR was taken from a boy in the first two years of life with a congenital heart defect. This chain links TRBV6-5 with TRBJ2-5, with D possibly matching TRBD1 (5 bases). The DNA end favors TRBJ2-7, so the J call may be wrong. The CDR3 DNA is TGTGCCAGCAAACCCGAGGCAGGGCGCTACGAGCAGTACTTC. As protein: CASKPEAGRYEQYF.